What follows describes a single T cell receptor (beta chain). Trimming took off 0 bases at V and 5 bases at J, with 7 bases between the two ends. The length of the CDR3 is 13 residues. Germline CDR1 reads LNHNV; CDR2 reads YYDKDF (reference sequence). This sample is drawn from a study of T cells in Graves' hyperthyroidism and ophthalmopathy. Background on the study: Pretreatment peripheral blood was obtained at initial diagnosis.

RNA transcripts were the template for amplifying TCR beta CDR3 regions. The HTBI set primed first-round TCR CDR3 RT-PCR. One entry per CDR3 protein, called by TCRdb with MiXCR from the multiplex PCR reads. Of approximately 640,000 distinct CDR3 sequences listed, 15% to 20% were seen once; the top ten hold 15% to 17%. Sequences were obtained from blood. This sequence originates from a man in his forties or fifties with Graves' hyperthyroidism. The genes are TRBV15 and TRBJ1-1; no definite D call. The CDR3: CATSRDLRTEAFF. CDR3 nucleotide sequence: TGTGCCACCAGCAGAGATCTTCGGACTGAAGCTTTCTTT.